Included here is one T cell receptor (beta chain) sequence, with context. The sample comes from a study of blood T cell repertoires in COVID-19. CDR3 length: 15 amino acids. V was trimmed by 9 bases and J by 9 bases, leaving 25 bases between them. In germline, CDR1 is SEHNR, CDR2 FQNEAQ (reference sequence). Sequenced by immunoSEQ multiplex PCR; TCRdb stores in-frame clones only, minus some. The data show 390,000 or so clones, 75% to 90% seen once. The sequence was obtained from a woman aged 30 to 39 with active or convalescent COVID-19. The chain has TRBV7-9 and TRBJ2-3; D might be TRBD1 (7 bases). Specimen: peripheral blood. In DNA form, the CDR3 reads TGTGCCAGTGGGGGACAGAGGACGGGGGAAAGGACGCAGTATTTT. It translates to CASGGQRTGERTQYF.